The 18 T cell receptor beta chains below were found in one sample sequenced in a study of a mutant IDH1 vaccine in newly diagnosed glioma. Indicated time point: week 23, last vaccination. Each vaccine dose was 300 ug of mutant IDH1 20-mer peptide, with topical imiquimod. What these receptors recognize is not known. TCRdb's table, derived via immunoSEQ multiplex PCR, lists solely in-frame clones and lacks some. Of about 77,000 clones in the sample, more than 70% were seen once. Specimen: PBMCs, collected from a glioma patient whose treatment included an IDH1 peptide vaccine. Receptors originate from a woman aged 50 to 60 with glioma.

V is TRBV18 and J is TRBJ2-1; no clear D. This CDR3 contains 16 residues. In germline, CDR1 is KGHSH, CDR2 LQKENI. V lost 6 bases to trimming and J lost 10 bases, with 25 bases between them. In DNA form, the CDR3 reads TGTGCCAGCTCGCTAAGTAGGCAACCAGAAGTAGGCGAGCAGTTCTTC. Translating gives CASSLSRQPEVGEQFF.

The chain recombines TRBV7-2 with TRBJ2-7, with 8 positions matching TRBD2. The junction had 4 bases not matched to a gene; V was cut back by 1 base and J by 5 bases. Germline CDR1 is SGHTA and CDR2 is FQGNSA. This CDR3 region has 14 residues. In DNA, the CDR3 is TGTGCCAGCAGCTTAGTAGGGACTAGAAACGAGCAGTACTTC. It yields the protein CASSLVGTRNEQYF.

The chain combines TRBV28 with TRBJ1-2; D ambiguous. The ends were cut back, 2 bases at V and 3 bases at J, with 4 bases in the middle. The CDR3 is 12 amino acids. CDR1 is MDHEN and CDR2 is SYDVKM in the germline V gene. The CDR3 protein is CASSLGDYGYTF. CDR3 in DNA: TGTGCCAGCAGTTTAGGTGACTATGGCTACACCTTC.

V and J are TRBV28 and TRBJ1-1, with 7 bases lining up with TRBD1. This CDR3 region has 13 residues. Germline lookup yields CDR1 MDHEN and CDR2 SYDVKM. V lost 5 bases to trimming and J lost 10 bases; unmatched junction nucleotides: 10. This CDR3 is CASSQVTGRGAFF. The CDR3 bases are TGTGCCAGCAGTCAGGTGACAGGGCGGGGAGCTTTCTTT.

The chain carries TRBV30 and TRBJ2-7, with 7 bases identical to TRBD2. The CDR3 has 11 amino acids. The germline V gene encodes CDR1 GTSNPN and CDR2 SVGIG (reference sequence). In DNA form, the CDR3 reads TGTGCTGTGACTAGCTTCTACGAGCAGTACTTC. This translates into CAVTSFYEQYF.

This clone was seen a single time. V is TRBV7-9 and J is TRBJ2-7, with 8 bases identical to TRBD1. The V gene end was trimmed by 5 bases and the J gene end by 2 bases; junction bases not matched to a gene: 5. This CDR3 spans 14 amino acids. Germline V gene sequence: CDR1 SEHNR, CDR2 FQNEAQ (reference sequence). In DNA form, the CDR3 reads TGTGCCAGCAGCGCCGGACAGGGCCCCTACGAGCAGTACTTC. Translating gives CASSAGQGPYEQYF.

J is TRBJ2-3 and V is TRBV10-1; 7 nucleotides align to TRBD1. Looked up from germline, CDR1 is WNHNN and CDR2 is SYGVQD (reference sequence). Germline trimming cut 3 bases from V and 0 bases from J; bases unmatched to any gene: 6. CDR3 length equals 16 residues. CDR3 nucleotides: TGCGCCAGCAGTGACAGGACAGGCTCTAGCACAGATACGCAGTATTTT. Protein product: CASSDRTGSSTDTQYF.

The chain carries TRBV18 and TRBJ1-2; D is unresolved. Germline V gene data show CDR1 as KGHSH and CDR2 as LQKENI. CDR3 length: 16 residues. Trimming took 2 bases from V and 6 from J, leaving 19 bases between them. The DNA of the CDR3 is TGTGCCAGCTCACCAAAGTCAGTTCTCCCAACTAATGGCTACACCTTC. This codes for CASSPKSVLPTNGYTF. Full variable domain (remainder filled in from reference TRBV18 and TRBJ1-2): NAGVMQNPRHLVRRRGQEARLRCSPMKGHSHVYWYRQLPEEGLKFMVYLQKENIIDESGMPKERFSAEFPKEGPSILRIQQVVRGDSAAYFCASSPKSVLPTNGYTFGSGTRLTVV.

For this clone: Germline is not matched at one junction end, which may reflect a read error. The V and J genes are TRBV7-7 and TRBJ2-5, with 9 bases fitting TRBD1. The CDR3 covers 15 residues. Germline-derived CDR1 and CDR2 are SSHAT and FNYEAQ (reference sequence). DNA for the CDR3: TGTGCTAGCAGCATACACCGGGACAGGGAAGAGACCCAGTACTTC. Encoded protein: CASSIHRDREETQYF.

V is TRBV9 and J is TRBJ2-7; weak D call: TRBD2 (7 bases). CDR3 size: 15 residues. The V gene lost 3 bases and the J gene lost 5 bases, with 18 bases spanning the gap. Looked up from germline, CDR1 is SGDLS and CDR2 is YYNGEE. In nucleotides, the CDR3 is TGTGCCAGCAGCGACAGAGGGGGGGGCCTGGACGAGCAGTACTTC. This translates into CASSDRGGGLDEQYF.

This clone has just one count. The J gene is TRBJ2-1, the V gene TRBV11-2; D might be TRBD1 or TRBD2, each matching 5 bases. The CDR3 extends over 13 amino acids. CDR1 is SGHAT, CDR2 FQNNGV, per germline. The V end lost 1 base, the J end lost 10 bases, and 11 bases lay between the germline ends. The CDR3 nucleotides read TGTGCCAGCAGCTTAGGGGACGAAAGGGAGCAGTTCTTC. Its protein product is CASSLGDEREQFF.

CDR3 sequence (DNA): TGCGCCAGCAGCTCCACCGCGACGGCACAGAGTACGCAGTATTTT. Protein: CASSSTATAQSTQYF. V gene TRBV5-1 combines with J gene TRBJ2-3, with no clear D. Trimming removed 3 bases at V and 8 bases at J, with 19 bases between. From germline, CDR1 is SGHRS and CDR2 YFSETQ. The CDR3 contains 15 residues.

The V and J genes are TRBV6-5 and TRBJ2-1; D call uncertain. This CDR3 comprises 14 residues. Germline V gene data show CDR1 as MNHEY and CDR2 as SVGAGI. V shed 2 bases and J shed 8 bases, with 13 bases lying between them. CDR3 DNA: TGTGCCAGCAGTTACAGGCCTCATGGCCATGAGCAGTTCTTC. It is translated as CASSYRPHGHEQFF.

The rearrangement links TRBV28 to TRBJ2-5; a weak D match, TRBD1 (6 bases). The CDR3 is 14 amino acids. Germline assignment: CDR1 MDHEN and CDR2 SYDVKM. V was pared by 2 bases and J by 0 bases, with 7 bases between. The chain's CDR3 is CASSLGDNQETQYF. CDR3 sequence (DNA): TGTGCCAGCAGTTTAGGGGACAACCAAGAGACCCAGTACTTC.

The chain employs TRBV27 and TRBJ1-5; D possibly corresponds to TRBD1 (6 bases). Germline V gene data show CDR1 as MNHEY and CDR2 as SMNVEV (reference sequence). The CDR3 is 14 residues long. The V end lost 5 bases, the J end lost 1 base, and 9 bases lay between the germline ends. The CDR3 DNA sequence: TGTGCCAGCAGTACCGACAGGAGCAATCAGCCCCAGCATTTT. Protein sequence: CASSTDRSNQPQHF.

DNA for the CDR3: TGTGCCAGCAGCCTATCCACGTCGGCGGGCGAGCAGTACTTC. Its translation is CASSLSTSAGEQYF. V gene TRBV5-4 combines with J gene TRBJ2-7; a weak D match, TRBD2 (5 bases). The germline CDR1 and CDR2 sequences are SGHNT and YYREEE (reference sequence). There are 14 residues in the CDR3. Trimming removed 4 bases from V and 6 bases from J, with 17 bases in between.

The chain recombines TRBV4-1 with TRBJ2-7; the D gene is possibly TRBD2 (5 bases). Germline V gene data show CDR1 as MGHRA and CDR2 as YSYEKL. V was trimmed by 3 bases and J by 7 bases, leaving 22 bases between them. This CDR3 is 16 amino acids long. CDR3: CASSQLTRDRGAEQYF. CDR3 in DNA: TGCGCCAGCAGCCAGTTGACCCGAGACCGGGGAGCTGAGCAGTACTTC.

The V and J genes are TRBV11-2 and TRBJ1-6, with D possibly being TRBD1 (5 bases). Per germline, CDR1 SGHAT and CDR2 FQNNGV. The CDR3 is 15 residues long. V lost 3 bases and J 13 bases, leaving 19 bases between the germline ends. The DNA for the CDR3 is TGTGCCAGCAGCTTCAAGGGACTCACCGGGGATCCCCTCCACTTT. Its protein product is CASSFKGLTGDPLHF.